This entry lists 2 T cell receptor beta chains sequenced from one sample in a study of blood T cell repertoires in COVID-19 (dated by TCRdb to about 2020). The protocol used for the library was the immunoSEQ multiplex PCR assay. Drawn from immuneACCESS, this table holds only the in-frame rearrangements with V and J called that TCRdb kept. Clones are partly lost; checked studies trace under half to an unresolved V gene and leave the rest unexplained. For this sample there are about 370,000 clones; roughly nine tenths appear just once. The ten biggest clones cover about 0.83% of the sample. The sequencing sample was made of PBMCs or T cells enriched from blood (not recorded which). The receptors were gathered from a woman in her forties who had been exposed to COVID-19.

V is TRBV19 and J is TRBJ2-3; a possible D gene is TRBD2 (6 bases). The ends were cut back, 9 bases at V and 6 bases at J, with 22 bases in the middle. Germline CDR1 LNHDA, CDR2 SQIVND (reference sequence). This CDR3 has 15 amino acids. This CDR3 is CASQRAGKGPDTQYF. DNA for the CDR3: TGTGCCAGCCAGAGGGCGGGGAAGGGCCCCGATACGCAGTATTTT.

The chain has TRBV7-9 and TRBJ1-1; no firm D call. Trimming cost V 5 bases and J 4 bases, with 5 bases left between them. Germline-derived CDR1 and CDR2 are SEHNR and FQNEAQ (reference sequence). This CDR3 is 11 amino acids long. CDR3 coding DNA: TGTGCCAGCAGCCAATCCACTGAAGCTTTCTTT. Its protein is CASSQSTEAFF.